A selection of T cell receptor beta chains follows, all from one sample in a study of shared clonotypes between healthy human individuals. Method: immunoSEQ multiplex PCR; TCRdb's copy keeps in-frame clones and lacks some. The sample consists of 330,000 or so clones, less than 85% of them appearing once. Sample: memory CD4+ T cells sorted from blood. These TCRs come from a man under 40 in good health. Both conserved end residues are part of each CDR3. D genes are given only for firm matches. Part of the rows lack a size; the others show once, few, many or a class for expanded clones.

clone size	CDR3 length	D gene	V gene	J gene	CDR3 DNA	CDR3 protein
few	15	-	TRBV7-3	TRBJ1-3	TGTGCCAGCAGCTTAAATTCAGGGGCTGGAAACACCATATATTTT	CASSLNSGAGNTIYF
-	16	-	TRBV4-2	TRBJ2-7	TGTGCCAGCAGCCAAGAACAGGAGTCAATTTACTACGAGCAGTACTTC	CASSQEQESIYYEQYF
-	16	TRBD2	TRBV10-1	TRBJ2-1	TGCGCCAGCAGTGACCCGGGACTAGCGGGAGGCAATGAGCAGTTCTTC	CASSDPGLAGGNEQFF
-	18	TRBD1	TRBV7-6	TRBJ1-1	TGTGCCAGCAGCGCAACGCCCCGGACAGGGGGCGCCGCCACTGAAGCTTTCTTT	CASSATPRTGGAATEAFF
many	15	TRBD1	TRBV5-4	TRBJ2-1	TGTGCCAGCAGCTCTTCGGGGACAGTAGACAATGAGCAGTTCTTC	CASSSSGTVDNEQFF
-	13	-	TRBV5-1	TRBJ1-5	TGCGCCAGCAGCTTGGGGGAACGTCAGCCCCAGCATTTT	CASSLGERQPQHF
-	15	-	TRBV7-2	TRBJ1-5	TGTGCCAGCAGCTTAGATTCGGGGAGGAGGCAGCCCCAGCATTTT	CASSLDSGRRQPQHF
-	14	TRBD1	TRBV6-5	TRBJ2-5	TGTGCCAGCAGTTACGGGAGACAGGGAGAGACCCAGTACTTC	CASSYGRQGETQYF
once	15	-	TRBV5-6	TRBJ2-1	TGTGCCAGCAGCTTGGAGCAGTACTCCTACAATGAGCAGTTCTTC	CASSLEQYSYNEQFF
-	13	TRBD1	TRBV11-2	TRBJ2-1	TGTGCCAGCAGACAAAACAGGGGGAATGAGCAGTTCTTC	CASRQNRGNEQFF
-	15	-	TRBV5-1	TRBJ1-2	TGCGCCAGCAGCTTGGATGGCGGGGAAGTTTGGGGCTACACCTTC	CASSLDGGEVWGYTF
-	16	TRBD1	TRBV4-2	TRBJ2-1	TGTGCCAGCAGCCAAGAACCTACAGGGGGCTACAATGAGCAGTTCTTC	CASSQEPTGGYNEQFF
-	15	-	TRBV28	TRBJ1-5	TGTGCCAGCAGTTTACCTGACGGTTACAATCAGCCCCAGCATTTT	CASSLPDGYNQPQHF
-	15	-	TRBV28	TRBJ1-1	TGTGCCTGCCATACGGAAGGGAAACCTAACACTGAAGCTTTCTTT	CACHTEGKPNTEAFF
-	15	-	TRBV9	TRBJ2-1	TGTGCCAGCAGCGTAGGAGGGAACTCCTACAATGAGCAGTTCTTC	CASSVGGNSYNEQFF
-	16	-	TRBV28	TRBJ1-2	TGTGCCAGCACTACCCTTTTGGGACGGGGGCATTATGGCTACACCTTC	CASTTLLGRGHYGYTF
few	14	-	TRBV7-9	TRBJ2-1	TGTGCCAGCAGCTTAGAATCGGCTAGCAGTGAGCAGTTCTTC	CASSLESASSEQFF
-	17	TRBD2	TRBV5-1	TRBJ2-7	TGCGCCAGCAGCTTGGGGTTGTCAGCGGGAGGATCCTACGAGCAGTACTTC	CASSLGLSAGGSYEQYF
-	15	-	TRBV11-1	TRBJ2-1	TGTGCCAGCAGCTTAGGGAGGGGTACTTACAATGAGCAGTTCTTC	CASSLGRGTYNEQFF
-	16	TRBD1	TRBV27	TRBJ2-5	TGTGCCAGCGGTTCATTTACAGGGGTTGGTATGGAGACCCAGTACTTC	CASGSFTGVGMETQYF
few	15	-	TRBV15	TRBJ2-5	TGTGCCACCAGCCTCGGAGGGGGGGGCCAAGAGACCCAGTACTTC	CATSLGGGGQETQYF
once	13	-	TRBV11-2	TRBJ2-7	TGTGCCAGCAGCAAAGGGACCACTTTAGAGCAGTACTTC	CASSKGTTLEQYF
once	13	-	TRBV11-2	TRBJ1-4	TGTGCCAGCAGCCCCCCAGGGAATGAAAAACTGTTTTTT	CASSPPGNEKLFF
-	14	-	TRBV5-1	TRBJ2-5	TGCGCCAGCAGCTTGGGCGCAGGCCAAGAGACCCAGTACTTC	CASSLGAGQETQYF